This entry concerns a single TCR beta chain. Its antigen is as yet unknown. Alopecia areata patients had lesional scalp punch biopsies and peripheral blood taken from them. This specimen belongs to a study of CD8+ T cells in alopecia areata. Whole-study findings and limits: Sharing of TCR sequences between patients (possibly for HLA-related reasons) was less clear than in mice.

Germline V gene lookup returns CDR1 SQVTM and CDR2 ANQGSEA. Trimming left V 1 base short and J 0 bases short, with 13 bases between. The CDR3 totals 16 residues. It was cDNA, reverse transcribed from extracted RNA, that served as the sequencing template. The protocol was immunoSEQ multiplex PCR, while the TCRdb copy is restricted to in-frame clones and leaves out a portion. The sample has tens of thousands of clones, roughly 51% seen once; the top ten hold 5.7%. The chain carries TRBV29-1 and TRBJ2-1; TRBD1 might be the D (6 bases). The TCR comes from a human donor with alopecia areata. Sequenced material: NKG2D-high CD8+ T cells sorted from blood. The CDR3 DNA is TGCAGCGTTGAAGGGGCGACGGACAGCTCCTACAATGAGCAGTTCTTC. This encodes CSVEGATDSSYNEQFF.